These 26 T cell receptor beta chains were sequenced from one sample in a study of T cells in Graves' hyperthyroidism and ophthalmopathy. RNA transcripts provided the source from which TCR beta CDR3 regions were amplified. A set of HTBI primers served as the primers for a first-round RT-PCR of the TCR CDR3. MiXCR, applied by TCRdb to the multiplex PCR reads, yields one record per CDR3 protein. The sample records 200,000 to 300,000 distinct CDR3 sequences, around 25% being singletons. Sequencing used blood. The source of these receptors is a woman aged 40 to 50 with Graves' ophthalmopathy.

This clonotype appeared many times. The chain is built from TRBV30 and TRBJ1-1; possible D gene TRBD1, 6 bases. V lost 4 bases, J lost 4 bases, and 13 bases lay in between. In germline, CDR1 is GTSNPN, CDR2 SVGIG (reference sequence). The CDR3 has 13 residues. The CDR3 DNA sequence: TGTGCCTGGAATCAGGGGATACGCACTGAAGCTTTCTTT. Translated, it gives CAWNQGIRTEAFF.

This clonotype came up many times. This chain connects TRBV12-3 or TRBV12-4 to TRBJ1-1, with D possibly TRBD1 on 6 matching bases. The CDR3 spans 14 residues. V was pared by 6 bases and J by 2 bases, with 13 bases between. CDR3 protein: CASRTTTGNTEAFF. CDR3 in DNA: TGTGCCAGCAGAACTACGACAGGAAACACTGAAGCTTTCTTT.

In this sample, this clonotype turned up many times. DNA of the CDR3: TGCGCCAGCAAAAGCAGGGGACTAGCGCTAACCGGGGAGCTGTTTTTT. Residues: CASKSRGLALTGELFF. The chain carries TRBV10-2 and TRBJ2-2; 10 nucleotides match TRBD2. The V gene end was trimmed by 7 bases and the J gene end by 5 bases; junction bases not matched to a gene: 10. CDR1 is WSHSY and CDR2 is SAAADI in the germline V gene. The CDR3 contains 16 residues.

The chain couples TRBV11-2 to TRBJ1-1; a possible D gene is TRBD1 (5 bases). V lost 3 bases and J lost 5, with 22 bases in between. The V gene's germline CDR1 is SGHAT and CDR2 FQNNGV. The CDR3 extends over 17 amino acids. CDR3 amino acids: CASSFRRRFGGTTEAFF. The CDR3 DNA is TGTGCCAGCAGCTTTAGGAGGCGGTTCGGGGGAACAACTGAAGCTTTCTTT.

This clonotype occurred many times. The rearrangement links TRBV4-1 to TRBJ2-7; D is undetermined. The CDR3 covers 13 residues. Germline assignment: CDR1 MGHRA and CDR2 YSYEKL. V was pared by 1 base and J by 2 bases, with 6 bases between. Here the CDR3 reads CASSQAVAYEQYF. The CDR3 region has the DNA TGCGCCAGCAGCCAAGCAGTTGCCTACGAGCAGTACTTC.

The rearrangement uses TRBV20-1 and TRBJ1-2, with D perhaps matching TRBD1 (5 bases). This CDR3 has 12 residues. The V gene's germline CDR1 is DFQATT and CDR2 SNEGSKA (reference sequence). The V and J ends lost 3 bases and 5 bases respectively, with 10 bases between them. CDR3 region: CSARTESYGYTF. In nucleotides, the CDR3 is TGCAGTGCTAGGACAGAAAGTTATGGCTACACCTTC.

This clonotype has ten or more counts. The chain couples TRBV15 to TRBJ2-5, with TRBD2 identical over 7 bases. The V segment lost 0 bases and the J segment 3 bases; nucleotides outside the gene matches: 4. CDR1 and CDR2 (germline): LNHNV, YYDKDF (reference sequence). The CDR3 length is 15 residues. This CDR3 reads CATSRDFLAEETQYF. CDR3 coding DNA: TGTGCCACCAGCAGAGATTTCCTAGCGGAAGAGACCCAGTACTTC.

This clonotype was recorded at least ten times. The V and J genes are TRBV30 and TRBJ2-7; TRBD1 might be the D (6 bases). With 1 base removed from V and 4 bases from J, the gap between germline ends came to 11 bases. In germline, CDR1 is GTSNPN, CDR2 SVGIG (reference sequence). The CDR3 has 13 residues. The CDR3 coding sequence is TGTGCCTGGAGTGCCCGAACAGGGTACGAGCAGTACTTC. This sequence encodes CAWSARTGYEQYF.

This clonotype was detected many times. V gene TRBV20-1 combines with J gene TRBJ1-2, with D possibly being TRBD1 (6 bases). The CDR3 runs to 12 residues. The germline CDR1 and CDR2 sequences are DFQATT and SNEGSKA (reference sequence). The CDR3 reads CILSEGVYGYTF. The CDR3, as DNA: TGCATCCTTTCAGAGGGGGTCTATGGCTACACCTTC.

This clonotype has a count of ten or more. The V and J genes are TRBV14 and TRBJ2-7; 7 nucleotides line up with TRBD1. Germline loops: CDR1 SGHDN, CDR2 FVKESK. V lost 5 bases to trimming and J lost 3 bases; unmatched junction nucleotides: 4. CDR3 length: 13 residues. The CDR3 DNA sequence: TGTGCCAGCAGCGATCGGGACAGCTACGAGCAGTACTTC. Translation gives CASSDRDSYEQYF.

This clonotype was picked up many times. The gene calls are TRBV7-9 and TRBJ2-7, with 9 bases lining up with TRBD1. Germline values: CDR1 SEHNR, CDR2 FQNEAQ (reference sequence). The CDR3 totals 15 residues. V lost 4 bases and J lost 6; bases outside the gene matches: 10. The CDR3 sequence: CASSSDRGLPSEQYF. The CDR3 bases are TGTGCCAGCAGCTCTGACAGGGGGTTGCCCTCCGAGCAGTACTTC.

The chain joins TRBV19 to TRBJ1-1, with D uncertain. The germline CDR1 and CDR2 sequences are LNHDA and SQIVND (reference sequence). This CDR3 has 13 amino acids. Trimming took off 7 bases at V and 4 bases at J, with 13 bases between the two ends. This CDR3 is CASKNVGSTEAFF. DNA of the CDR3: TGTGCCAGTAAGAACGTAGGGAGCACTGAAGCTTTCTTT.

This rearrangement joins TRBV28 to TRBJ2-7; D not resolved. CDR3 length: 13 residues. The germline gives CDR1 MDHEN, CDR2 SYDVKM. V was cut by 10 bases and J by 2 bases, with 15 bases left in between. For the CDR3, the DNA is TGTGCCACCACCTCCAGCCAAACCTACGAGCAGTACTTC. Translated, it gives CATTSSQTYEQYF.

This clonotype was found many times. Just one base apart from a much larger clone, this may be a read error. The rearrangement uses TRBV6-5 and TRBJ2-5; D might be TRBD1 or TRBD2, each matching 5 bases. The V end lost 4 bases, the J end lost 5 bases, and 11 bases lay between the germline ends. The CDR3 has 13 residues. Germline V gives CDR1 MNHEY, CDR2 SVGAGI. This chain's CDR3 is CASSFPGTETQYF. In DNA form, the CDR3 reads TGTGCCAGCAGTTTCCCAGGGACGGAGACCCAGTACTTC.

The chain is built from TRBV2 and TRBJ2-7, with TRBD2 matching over 9 bases. V gave up 5 bases and J gave up 2 bases; unmatched junction bases: 7. CDR1 SNHLY and CDR2 FYNNEI come from the germline V gene. CDR3 length: 15 residues. CDR3 nucleotides: TGTGCCAGCAGTTCAGCGGGAGGCCAAGCCTACGAGCAGTACTTC. Protein product: CASSSAGGQAYEQYF.

This clonotype was seen ten or more times. The rearrangement uses TRBV28 and TRBJ2-5, with 8 bases fitting TRBD2. This CDR3 has 13 residues. With 11 bases clipped from V and 5 bases from J, the junction kept 10 bases outside the gene matches. Germline V gene sequence: CDR1 MDHEN, CDR2 SYDVKM. DNA for the CDR3: TGTGCCTCTCGGGCCGGGAGGGTTGAGACCCAGTACTTC. Amino acids: CASRAGRVETQYF.

This clonotype has at least ten counts. This rearrangement joins TRBV28 to TRBJ1-2; perhaps TRBD1 as D (6 bases). The V gene lost 3 bases and the J gene lost 6 bases, with 17 bases spanning the gap. The germline V gene has CDR1 MDHEN and CDR2 SYDVKM. This CDR3 contains 15 residues. CDR3 residues: CASSLIIETGDGYTF. CDR3 sequence (DNA): TGTGCCAGCAGTTTGATCATCGAGACAGGAGATGGCTACACCTTC.

This clonotype was seen ten or more times. The V gene is TRBV10-3, the J gene TRBJ2-7; D ambiguous. Trimming removed 6 bases at V and 0 bases at J, with 15 bases between. Germline-derived CDR1 and CDR2 are ENHRY and SYGVKD. The CDR3 contains 15 residues. The CDR3 protein is CAISPTTTSSYEQYF. The CDR3 DNA is TGTGCCATCAGCCCTACGACAACCAGCTCCTACGAGCAGTACTTC.

This clonotype was seen repeatedly, ten times or more. CDR3 sequence reads: CASSLEGVGEQYF. CDR3 nucleotide sequence: TGTGCCAGCAGTTTGGAGGGGGTCGGCGAGCAGTACTTC. The rearrangement joins TRBV6-5 to TRBJ2-7, with D perhaps matching TRBD1 or TRBD2 (6 bases each). CDR3 size: 13 residues. Germline V gene data show CDR1 as MNHEY and CDR2 as SVGAGI. Trimming left V 4 bases short and J 6 bases short, with 13 bases between.

This clonotype appeared many times. The rearrangement uses TRBV27 and TRBJ1-6; D is unresolved. The CDR3 covers 14 residues. The germline V gene has CDR1 MNHEY and CDR2 SMNVEV (reference sequence). V was pared by 2 bases and J by 8 bases, with 10 bases between. The CDR3 bases are TGTGCCAGCAGTTTACAGTATTTATATTCACCCCTCCACTTT. The encoded protein is CASSLQYLYSPLHF.

This clonotype has a count of ten or more. The rearrangement links TRBV28 to TRBJ1-1; D not certain. Trimming cost V 7 bases and J 1 base, with 10 bases left between them. The CDR3 covers 13 residues. Per germline, CDR1 MDHEN and CDR2 SYDVKM. CDR3: CASMDGRNTEAFF. The DNA for the CDR3 is TGTGCCAGCATGGACGGACGGAACACTGAAGCTTTCTTT.

This chain joins TRBV6-1 and TRBJ1-1, with 8 bases matching TRBD1. Looked up from germline, CDR1 is MNHNS and CDR2 is SASEGT. J gave up 10 bases and V 5 bases, and 12 bases lay outside the gene matches. This CDR3 spans 14 amino acids. CDR3 region: CASSPLTPQGVAFF. The CDR3 DNA sequence: TGTGCCAGCAGTCCACTGACGCCACAGGGGGTAGCTTTCTTT.

In this sample, this clonotype turned up a few times. The chain combines TRBV12-3 or TRBV12-4 with TRBJ2-7, with 7 bases fitting TRBD1. The trim removed 6 bases at V and 5 bases at J, leaving 7 bases unmatched. This CDR3 has 13 amino acids. CDR3 region: CASSIDRVDEQYF. CDR3 nucleotides: TGTGCCAGCAGCATAGACAGGGTGGACGAGCAGTACTTC.

This clonotype was detected many times. The chain is built from TRBV4-1 and TRBJ1-1, with D possibly matching TRBD1 (5 bases). Trimming shortened V by 1 base and J by 5 bases, and 14 bases separated the two germline ends. Looked up from germline, CDR1 is MGHRA and CDR2 is YSYEKL. CDR3 length equals 15 residues. Here the CDR3 reads CASSQAVGAGTEAFF. Here the CDR3 DNA reads TGCGCCAGCAGCCAAGCAGTAGGGGCAGGGACTGAAGCTTTCTTT.

CDR3 loop: CASSRGSMDYEQYF. CDR3 DNA: TGCGCCAGCAGCAGGGGTAGCATGGATTACGAGCAGTACTTC. The genes are TRBV4-3 and TRBJ2-7, with D perhaps matching TRBD1 (5 bases). V shed 5 bases and J shed 4 bases, with 15 bases lying between them. The CDR3 runs 14 residues. Germline CDR1 and CDR2: LGHNA and YSLEER.

Many counts were recorded for this clonotype. The V call is TRBV4-2, the J call TRBJ2-2; D is uncertain. V dropped 4 bases and J dropped 2 bases, with 17 bases sitting between them. Germline assignment: CDR1 LGHNA and CDR2 YNFKEQ. The CDR3 loop spans 17 amino acids. The CDR3 loop reads CASSRMVPFENTGELFF. For the CDR3, the DNA is TGTGCCAGCAGCCGGATGGTTCCGTTCGAAAACACCGGGGAGCTGTTTTTT.